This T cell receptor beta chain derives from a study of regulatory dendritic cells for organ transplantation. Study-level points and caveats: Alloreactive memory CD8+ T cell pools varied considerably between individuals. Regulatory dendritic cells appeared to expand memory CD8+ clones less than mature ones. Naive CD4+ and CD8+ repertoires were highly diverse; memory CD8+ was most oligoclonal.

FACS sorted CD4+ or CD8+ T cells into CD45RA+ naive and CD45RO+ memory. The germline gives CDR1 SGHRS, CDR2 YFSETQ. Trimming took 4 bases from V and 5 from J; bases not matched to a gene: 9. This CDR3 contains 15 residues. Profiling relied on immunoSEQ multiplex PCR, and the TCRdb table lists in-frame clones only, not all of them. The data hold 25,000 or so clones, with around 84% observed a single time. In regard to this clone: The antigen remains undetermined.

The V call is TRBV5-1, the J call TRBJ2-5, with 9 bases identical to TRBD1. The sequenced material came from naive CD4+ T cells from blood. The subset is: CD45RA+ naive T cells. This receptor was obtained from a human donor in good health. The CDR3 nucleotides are TGCGCCAGCAGCACGGGACAGGGACCAAGGGAGACCCAGTACTTC. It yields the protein CASSTGQGPRETQYF.